These 26 T cell receptor beta chains came from one sample sequenced in a study of human T cells and chemical hapten exposure. Time point defined: patch test 1, 2 weeks after DPC sensitization. Sample treatment: therapeutic diphenylcyclopropenone sensitization with weekly scalp DPC. TCRdb re-called the RACE reads through MiXCR, storing one row per CDR3 protein. Here the sample spans around 110,000 distinct CDR3 sequences, 9% to 14% being singletons. The specimen was whole blood, collected in connection with sensitization to the hapten diphenylcyclopropenone (DPC). The receptors stem from a woman aged 45 to 65 with alopecia areata. Some clones in this sample may be carry-over from other donors' samples.

This clonotype was detected a few times. V is TRBV28 and J is TRBJ1-4, with TRBD1 as a possible D gene (5 bases). Germline CDR1 is MDHEN and CDR2 is SYDVKM. This CDR3 contains 15 residues. The germline V and J ends were trimmed by 5 bases and 14 bases, with 24 bases remaining between them. The CDR3 nucleotides are TGTGCCAGCAGTCCAGGGACGTTGGCGGGGACTCGGCTGTTTTTT. As protein: CASSPGTLAGTRLFF.

This clonotype was recorded at least ten times. The chain has TRBV20-1 and TRBJ1-5; D remains unclear. The V end lost 4 bases, the J end lost 6 bases, and 16 bases lay between the germline ends. There are 14 residues in the CDR3. Germline CDR1 reads DFQATT; CDR2 reads SNEGSKA (reference sequence). CDR3 nucleotides: TGCAGTGCTAAGGACCCTTACGGGGTTCAGCCCCAGCATTTT. It yields the protein CSAKDPYGVQPQHF.

The V gene is TRBV28, the J gene TRBJ2-7, with D unclear. This CDR3 is built from 12 residues. Germline CDR1 and CDR2: MDHEN and SYDVKM. Trimming cost V 6 bases and J 3 bases, with 9 bases left between them. The CDR3 DNA sequence: TGTGCCAGCAGCGACCCCAGCTACGAGCAGTACTTC. The encoded protein is CASSDPSYEQYF.

The table lists this clonotype with a few counts. The genes are TRBV7-9 and TRBJ1-1, with 7 bases identical to TRBD1. CDR1 SEHNR and CDR2 FQNEAQ come from the germline V gene (reference sequence). This CDR3 spans 17 amino acids. The ends lost 5 bases at V and 0 bases at J; junction bases unmatched: 12. This CDR3 is CASSLLTGSFMNTEAFF. DNA for the CDR3: TGTGCCAGCAGCCTCCTGACAGGGTCCTTTATGAACACTGAAGCTTTCTTT.

This clonotype was observed a handful of times. The CDR3 DNA reads TGTGCCAGCAGACTTGTCGCAAGCACAGATACGCAGTATTTT. This translates into CASRLVASTDTQYF. The J gene is TRBJ2-3, the V gene TRBV6-2 or TRBV6-3; D is ambiguous. Trimming left V 6 bases short and J 0 bases short, with 10 bases between. The CDR3 has 14 residues. CDR1 and CDR2 (germline): MNHEY, SVGEGT.

The chain is built from TRBV28 and TRBJ2-3, with D unresolved. Germline CDR1 reads MDHEN; CDR2 reads SYDVKM. V was cut by 5 bases and J by 1 base, with 4 bases left in between. This CDR3 region has 12 residues. CDR3 sequence reads: CASSPRTDTQYF. CDR3 DNA: TGTGCCAGCAGTCCCCGCACAGATACGCAGTATTTT. Looking up the rest from reference TRBV28 and TRBJ2-3 gives the full variable domain: DVKVTQSSRYLVKRTGEKVFLECVQDMDHENMFWYRQDPGLGLRLIYFSYDVKMKEKGDIPEGYSVSREKKERFSLILESASTNQTSMYLCASSPRTDTQYFGPGTRLTVL.

This clonotype was counted at least ten times. V is TRBV18 and J is TRBJ1-2, with a tentative D call TRBD1 (6 bases). V lost 4 bases to trimming and J lost 5 bases, with 11 bases between them. The CDR3 extends over 13 amino acids. Germline V gives CDR1 KGHSH, CDR2 LQKENI. The CDR3 DNA follows: TGTGCCAGCTCACTAGACAGGACATATGGCTACACCTTC. Amino acids: CASSLDRTYGYTF.

This clonotype was detected a few times. The genes are TRBV5-1 and TRBJ2-1, with D perhaps matching TRBD1 (5 bases). There are 16 residues in the CDR3. CDR1 and CDR2 from the germline V gene are SGHRS and YFSETQ. V shed 2 bases and J shed 8 bases, with 20 bases lying between them. For the CDR3, the DNA is TGCGCCAGCAGCTTAGCCCCGAGACAGCCGACGGATGAGCAGTTCTTC. Amino acids: CASSLAPRQPTDEQFF.

J is TRBJ2-2 and V is TRBV11-2; 13 bases agree with TRBD2. With 5 bases clipped from V and 1 base from J, the junction kept 22 bases outside the gene matches. The CDR3 length is 23 residues. Germline assignment: CDR1 SGHAT and CDR2 FQNNGV. The CDR3 sequence is CASSLGQPLTSGRASGNTGELFF. CDR3 DNA sequence: TGTGCCAGCAGCCTAGGACAGCCCCTAACTAGCGGGAGGGCATCAGGGAACACCGGGGAGCTGTTTTTT.

This clonotype showed up just a few times. The V call is TRBV7-9, the J call TRBJ2-3; possibly TRBD2 for D (5 bases). V dropped 8 bases and J dropped 4 bases, with 10 bases sitting between them. Germline loops: CDR1 SEHNR, CDR2 FQNEAQ (reference sequence). The CDR3 totals 12 residues. The CDR3 is CASPDGADTQYF. The CDR3 nucleotides are TGTGCCAGCCCGGACGGGGCAGATACGCAGTATTTT.

The J gene is TRBJ2-7, the V gene TRBV7-2, with TRBD2 matching over 10 bases. The CDR3 spans 17 residues. V shed 3 bases and J 1 base; nucleotides not matched to a gene: 9. Germline loops: CDR1 SGHTA, CDR2 FQGNSA. This CDR3 is CASSFGRRTSGSYEQYF. In DNA, the CDR3 is TGTGCCAGCAGCTTTGGACGTCGGACTAGCGGATCCTACGAGCAGTACTTC.

The chain recombines TRBV4-2 with TRBJ2-6; D remains ambiguous. This CDR3 region has 14 residues. V lost 1 base and J lost 4, with 5 bases in between. Looked up from germline, CDR1 is LGHNA and CDR2 is YNFKEQ. The CDR3 here is CASSQVSGANVLTF. The CDR3 DNA reads TGTGCCAGCAGCCAAGTATCAGGGGCCAACGTCCTGACTTTC.

This clonotype has a handful of counts. In nucleotides, the CDR3 is TGTGCCAGCAAGGAGCGGGAGGGCAACAATGAGCAGTTCTTC. This translates into CASKEREGNNEQFF. The J gene is TRBJ2-1, the V gene TRBV2; 10 bases agree with TRBD2. V lost 7 bases and J lost 5; bases outside the gene matches: 5. Germline V gene sequence: CDR1 SNHLY, CDR2 FYNNEI. This CDR3 is built from 14 residues.

The J gene is TRBJ1-2, the V gene TRBV6-2 or TRBV6-3; TRBD1 is a possible D gene (6 bases). CDR1 is MNHEY, CDR2 SVGEGT, per germline. This CDR3 contains 12 residues. Trimming took off 8 bases at V and 4 bases at J, with 11 bases between the two ends. The CDR3 region is CASAGQLYGYTF. The CDR3 DNA sequence: TGTGCCAGCGCAGGACAGCTCTATGGCTACACCTTC.

As for this clonotype: A read error may explain this, as a much larger clone is one base away. V usage is TRBV18 and J usage is TRBJ1-5; 8 bases fit TRBD1. The CDR3 spans 15 residues. J lost 5 bases, V lost 11 bases, and 14 bases had no gene match. Germline V gene lookup returns CDR1 KGHSH and CDR2 LQKENI. The CDR3 sequence is CAGHPGQVRDQPQHF. The CDR3 DNA reads as TGTGCCGGCCATCCGGGACAGGTACGCGATCAGCCCCAGCATTTT.

The sample holds a few counts of this clonotype. V is TRBV27 and J is TRBJ2-7, with D uncertain. CDR3 size: 14 residues. Trimming stripped 5 bases from V and 6 bases from J, with 17 bases between. Germline V lookup: CDR1 MNHEY, CDR2 SMNVEV (reference sequence). CDR3 in DNA: TGTGCCAGCAGTACCCTGACGGGCCTCGCCGAGCAGTACTTC. Translated, it gives CASSTLTGLAEQYF.

The V and J genes are TRBV12-3 or TRBV12-4 and TRBJ2-1, with a weak D call TRBD2 (5 bases). The CDR3 covers 13 residues. The V and J ends lost 3 bases and 9 bases respectively, with 12 bases between them. The CDR3, as DNA: TGTGCCAGCAGTTTTCCCCCTGGAGGTGAGCAGTTCTTC. The encoded protein is CASSFPPGGEQFF.

Only a few counts were recorded for this clonotype. This chain links TRBV21-1 with TRBJ1-2; the tabulated D call, TRBD1, remains unverified against the DNA. TRBV21-1 is termed a pseudogene. The length of the CDR3 is 19 residues. CDR3: CASTHLLGMPRTLNYGYTF. CDR3 nucleotide sequence: TGTGCCAGCACCCACCTCCTCGGGATGCCACGAACTCTTAACTATGGCTACACCTTC.

The chain combines TRBV4-2 with TRBJ2-2; TRBD1 aligns across 8 bases. With V trimmed by 2 bases and J by 6 bases, 8 bases remained unmatched. The CDR3 is 16 residues long. CDR1 is LGHNA, CDR2 YNFKEQ, per germline. CDR3: CASSQLGQGRAGELFF. CDR3 coding DNA: TGTGCCAGCAGCCAACTCGGACAGGGTCGGGCCGGGGAGCTGTTTTTT.

The chain links TRBV28 to TRBJ2-7, with TRBD2 as a possible D gene (5 bases). Per germline, CDR1 MDHEN and CDR2 SYDVKM. This CDR3 comprises 14 residues. Between the trimmed V and J ends, which lost 7 bases and 5 bases, there was a span of 18 bases. The CDR3 DNA follows: TGTGCCAGCACCCTACGACGGAGGCCCGACGAGCAGTACTTC. Encoded protein: CASTLRRRPDEQYF.

This clonotype showed up just a few times. The V and J genes are TRBV28 and TRBJ2-7; tentative D call: TRBD2 (6 bases). From germline, CDR1 is MDHEN and CDR2 SYDVKM. The V end was cut by 7 bases, the J end by 2 bases, with 24 bases between. The CDR3 extends over 17 amino acids. In DNA form, the CDR3 reads TGTGCCAGCATCGAAGGGGTGGCGGGATGGGACCCCTACGAGCAGTACTTC. The encoded protein is CASIEGVAGWDPYEQYF.

This clonotype was seen repeatedly, ten times or more. The chain employs TRBV20-1 and TRBJ2-1; weak D call: TRBD1 (5 bases). The germline CDR1 and CDR2 sequences are DFQATT and SNEGSKA (reference sequence). V shed 7 bases and J shed 9 bases, with 16 bases lying between them. This CDR3 region has 12 residues. The CDR3 sequence is CSVSGPAVEQFF. The DNA for the CDR3 is TGCAGTGTTTCAGGGCCCGCGGTTGAGCAGTTCTTC.

This clonotype was detected a few times. V usage is TRBV28 and J usage is TRBJ1-1; D is possibly TRBD1 (6 bases). V was shortened by 2 bases and J by 2 bases, with 15 bases between the two germline ends. In germline, CDR1 is MDHEN, CDR2 SYDVKM. The CDR3 totals 16 residues. DNA of the CDR3: TGTGCCAGCAGTTTAATCAGGGTCGGGGGCAACACTGAAGCTTTCTTT. Amino acids: CASSLIRVGGNTEAFF.

The chain uses TRBV7-2 and TRBJ1-6, with 7 nucleotides matching TRBD1. Germline V CDR1 and CDR2: SGHTA, FQGNSA. Germline trimming cut 3 bases from V and 9 bases from J; bases unmatched to any gene: 8. The CDR3 totals 15 residues. For the CDR3, the DNA is TGTGCCAGCAGCTTCCAGGGGGGCGGAAGTTCACCCCTCCACTTT. Its protein product is CASSFQGGGSSPLHF.

The chain recombines TRBV7-2 with TRBJ2-7; tentative D call: TRBD2 (5 bases). The CDR3 has 13 amino acids. Trimming left V 4 bases short and J 3 bases short, with 10 bases between. Looked up from germline, CDR1 is SGHTA and CDR2 is FQGNSA. This CDR3 reads CASSSSSGYEQYF. CDR3 bases: TGTGCCAGCAGCTCCTCAAGCGGCTACGAGCAGTACTTC.

This clonotype appeared many times. The gene calls are TRBV2 and TRBJ1-5, with no clear D. The germline V gene has CDR1 SNHLY and CDR2 FYNNEI. CDR3 length: 15 amino acids. Trimming took 6 bases from V and 1 from J, leaving 13 bases between them. The CDR3 coding sequence is TGTGCCAGCAGCCCCGAGACTATAAGCAATCAGCCCCAGCATTTT. This gives the protein CASSPETISNQPQHF.